This record covers a single T cell receptor (beta chain). The entry originates in a study of CD8 T cells in Susac syndrome. V lost 6 bases and J lost 0; bases outside the gene matches: 5. Germline loops: CDR1 DFQATT, CDR2 SNEGSKA (reference sequence). The CDR3 spans 14 residues. cDNA came from around 0.54 to 1 ug RNA primed by random hexamers. Each CDR3 protein gets one entry after TCRdb re-called the immunoSEQ multiplex PCR reads with MiXCR. The profile covers 150,000 to 200,000 distinct CDR3 sequences, with 85% to 95% appearing a single time and around 0.15% taken by the ten largest. This chain connects TRBV20-1 to TRBJ2-3; 8 bases agree with TRBD2. This receptor was identified in a human donor with multiple sclerosis. The sequenced material came from CD8+ T cells from PBMCs. The CDR3 coding sequence is TGCAGTGCCAGACGGGGGGGCAGCACAGATACGCAGTATTTT. This codes for CSARRGGSTDTQYF.